These 13 T cell receptor beta chains share one sample of origin, sequenced in a study of OX40 agonist ivuxolimab in advanced cancers. The assay was immunoSEQ multiplex PCR, and TCRdb's table has in-frame clones only and misses some. The table records 30,000 to 45,000 clones, 65% to 90% of them present only once. The sample consisted of CD4+ or CD8+ T cells sorted from blood, taken in a trial of the OX40 agonist ivuxolimab. Every receptor here comes from an adult with an advanced solid tumor such as melanoma, head and neck, liver or kidney cancer.

The chain couples TRBV7-2 to TRBJ2-5, with 8 bases matching TRBD1. Near its end, the DNA agrees better with TRBJ2-7, so the J call may be wrong. This CDR3 spans 15 amino acids. The germline gives CDR1 SGHTA, CDR2 FQGNSA. This CDR3 reads CASSLRAGGLYEQYF. CDR3 in DNA: TGTGCCAGCAGCTTACGGGCAGGGGGCCTCTACGAGCAGTACTTC.

V gene TRBV18 combines with J gene TRBJ1-1; D might be TRBD1 (5 bases). The CDR3 has 13 residues. Trimming removed 6 bases from V and 5 bases from J, with 13 bases in between. Germline V gene sequence: CDR1 KGHSH, CDR2 LQKENI. The CDR3 region is CASSGIGGTEAFF. For the CDR3, the DNA is TGTGCCAGCTCGGGGATCGGGGGGACTGAAGCTTTCTTT.

The CDR3 sequence: CASQLNPLDRGYEKLFF. The CDR3 DNA reads TGCGCCAGCCAATTAAACCCCCTGGACAGGGGTTATGAAAAACTGTTTTTT. V usage is TRBV5-1 and J usage is TRBJ1-4; 9 bases fit TRBD1. The CDR3 is 17 amino acids. Germline V gene data show CDR1 as SGHRS and CDR2 as YFSETQ. Trimming removed 7 bases from V and 6 bases from J; junction bases left unmatched: 16.

The chain carries TRBV6-5 and TRBJ2-7, with D perhaps being TRBD1 or TRBD2 (5 bases each). V was cut by 2 bases and J by 4 bases, with 15 bases left in between. The CDR3 is made up of 15 amino acids. CDR1 and CDR2 (germline): MNHEY, SVGAGI. The CDR3 DNA sequence: TGTGCCAGCAGTTACGAGACGGGGACCCAATACGAGCAGTACTTC. Translated, it gives CASSYETGTQYEQYF.

This clone has only a few counts. J is TRBJ2-3 and V is TRBV5-1, with TRBD1 identical over 8 bases. Germline V gene lookup returns CDR1 SGHRS and CDR2 YFSETQ. The CDR3 is made up of 15 amino acids. V lost 2 bases, J lost 3 bases, and 5 bases stayed unmatched. The CDR3 coding sequence is TGCGCCAGCAGCTTTCTCCAGGGGGCAACAGATACGCAGTATTTT. As protein: CASSFLQGATDTQYF.

CDR3 sequence (DNA): TGTGCCAGCAGCCATAGTACTTCACCCCTCCACTTT. Its protein product is CASSHSTSPLHF. The chain employs TRBV7-2 and TRBJ1-6; D unresolved. The CDR3 is 12 amino acids. Germline V gene lookup returns CDR1 SGHTA and CDR2 FQGNSA. The V end lost 5 bases, the J end lost 9 bases, and 8 bases lay between the germline ends.

V and J are TRBV18 and TRBJ1-4; D is ambiguous. The V end lost 3 bases, the J end lost 8 bases, and 22 bases lay between the germline ends. This CDR3 is 17 amino acids long. Germline CDR1 KGHSH, CDR2 LQKENI. DNA of the CDR3: TGTGCCAGCTCACCCCCTAATGGAGCCTCCGGCGGAGAAAAACTGTTTTTT. As protein: CASSPPNGASGGEKLFF.

V and J are TRBV6-5 and TRBJ2-7; D uncertain. Trimming removed 8 bases from V and 5 bases from J, with 10 bases in between. Germline lookup yields CDR1 MNHEY and CDR2 SVGAGI. The CDR3 is 11 residues long. For the CDR3, the DNA is TGTGCCAGCTCCCAGTACGACGAGCAGTACTTC. It yields the protein CASSQYDEQYF.

This chain links TRBV6-4 with TRBJ1-5; tentatively, D is TRBD1 (6 bases). This CDR3 has 20 residues. Germline V gene sequence: CDR1 MRHNA, CDR2 SNTAGT. V was cut by 0 bases and J by 6 bases, with 27 bases left in between. The CDR3 sequence is CASSDSILRTGTTFFQPQHF. CDR3 DNA sequence: TGTGCCAGCAGTGACTCGATCCTTCGTACCGGGACAACCTTCTTTCAGCCCCAGCATTTT.

This chain joins TRBV18 and TRBJ1-1, with 8 bases identical to TRBD1. Per the germline V gene, CDR1 is KGHSH and CDR2 is LQKENI. The CDR3 covers 15 residues. With 1 base clipped from V and 5 bases from J, the junction kept 6 bases outside the gene matches. The CDR3 region is CASSPQTGVNTEAFF. The DNA for the CDR3 is TGTGCCAGCTCACCACAGACAGGGGTAAATACTGAAGCTTTCTTT. Full variable domain (rest looked up from reference TRBV18 and TRBJ1-1): NAGVMQNPRHLVRRRGQEARLRCSPMKGHSHVYWYRQLPEEGLKFMVYLQKENIIDESGMPKERFSAEFPKEGPSILRIQQVVRGDSAAYFCASSPQTGVNTEAFFGQGTRLTVV.

This clone was seen more than once but under ten times. The gene calls are TRBV29-1 and TRBJ1-1, with D possibly TRBD1 on 5 matching bases. The length of the CDR3 is 13 residues. V gave up 4 bases and J gave up 1 base, with 10 bases separating them. CDR1 and CDR2 from the germline V gene are SQVTM and ANQGSEA. The CDR3 nucleotides are TGCAGCGTTGGAACCGGGGGGAACACTGAAGCTTTCTTT. Translation: CSVGTGGNTEAFF.

This chain joins TRBV7-2 and TRBJ2-6; D gene unclear. This CDR3 is built from 13 residues. The germline gives CDR1 SGHTA, CDR2 FQGNSA. V lost 0 bases to trimming and J lost 3 bases, with 0 bases between them. CDR3 protein: CASSLAGANVLTF. The CDR3 DNA is TGTGCCAGCAGCTTAGCTGGGGCCAACGTCCTGACTTTC.

The V call is TRBV5-4, the J call TRBJ2-1; 8 bases line up with TRBD1. CDR3 length equals 13 residues. Germline assignment: CDR1 SGHNT and CDR2 YYREEE (reference sequence). J lost 6 bases, V lost 4 bases, and 3 bases had no gene match. The CDR3 reads CASSKGQANEQFF. In DNA, the CDR3 is TGTGCCAGCAGCAAGGGACAGGCCAATGAGCAGTTCTTC. Variable domain in full (rest from reference TRBV5-4 and TRBJ2-1): ETGVTQSPTHLIKTRGQQVTLRCSSQSGHNTVSWYQQALGQGPQFIFQYYREEENGRGNFPPRFSGLQFPNYSSELNVNALELDDSALYLCASSKGQANEQFFGPGTRLTVL.